These 8 T cell receptor beta chains were sequenced from one sample in a study of blood T cell repertoires in COVID-19 (TCRdb year 2020). Receptors were amplified or captured by the immunoSEQ multiplex PCR assay. The immuneACCESS repertoire file appears here via TCRdb, limited to in-frame rearrangements. These files lack a portion of the clones; in checked studies, under half of the deficit traces to unresolved V genes, and the cause of the others is not known. The sample contains over 60,000 clones, approximately 90% of them found a single time. Clones ranked in the top ten supply around 9.9% of the sample. The sample taken for sequencing was peripheral blood. These receptors all come from an older man with active or convalescent COVID-19.

The chain links TRBV6-6 to TRBJ1-5; TRBD1 is a possible D gene (6 bases). Germline lookup yields CDR1 MNHNY and CDR2 SVGAGI (reference sequence). V lost 7 bases and J 4 bases, leaving 8 bases between the germline ends. The CDR3 covers 12 residues. The CDR3 DNA is TGTGCCAGCAACAGGGCTAATCAGCCCCAGCATTTT. Its protein is CASNRANQPQHF.

This chain connects TRBV7-8 to TRBJ2-7; D might be TRBD2 (5 bases). The V end lost 0 bases, the J end lost 2 bases, and 14 bases lay between the germline ends. The CDR3 consists of 16 residues. Germline V gene lookup returns CDR1 SGHVS and CDR2 FQNEAQ. Written as DNA, the CDR3 is TGTGCCAGCAGCTTAGCGCTTGAACGGGAACCCTACGAGCAGTACTTC. Translation: CASSLALEREPYEQYF.

The CDR3 bases are TGTGCCAGCAGTTACCGAAGACAGAACACTGAAGCTTTCTTT. This encodes CASSYRRQNTEAFF. The chain carries TRBV6-5 and TRBJ1-1; D gene uncertain. Trimming pared 2 bases from V and 1 base from J, leaving 8 bases between. Per the germline V gene, CDR1 is MNHEY and CDR2 is SVGAGI. The CDR3 has 14 residues.

Points on this clone: The identical CDR3 is also encoded by other nucleotide sequences in the sample. The genes are TRBV29-1 and TRBJ2-1, with D unclear. Germline loops: CDR1 SQVTM, CDR2 ANQGSEA. Trimming pared 3 bases from V and 0 bases from J, leaving 6 bases between. The CDR3 covers 13 residues. CDR3 nucleotides: TGCAGCGTTGAGGCGGTCTCCTACAATGAGCAGTTCTTC. Encoded protein: CSVEAVSYNEQFF.

The sample holds one count of this clone. This chain joins TRBV30 and TRBJ2-2, with 9 nucleotides matching TRBD1. The J segment lost 0 bases and the V segment lost 6 bases, leaving 2 bases of the junction unmatched. CDR1 GTSNPN and CDR2 SVGIG come from the germline V gene (reference sequence). The CDR3 loop spans 14 amino acids. The CDR3 spells CACRDRANTGELFF. CDR3 bases: TGTGCCTGCCGGGACAGGGCGAACACCGGGGAGCTGTTTTTT.

The gene calls are TRBV6-1 and TRBJ1-2, with 11 bases fitting TRBD1. Germline CDR1 and CDR2: MNHNS and SASEGT. The CDR3 extends over 14 amino acids. The V and J ends lost 3 bases and 8 bases, in that order; junction bases with no gene match: 5. The CDR3 DNA reads as TGTGCCAGCAGTGAGACGGACAGGGGGCTCGGCTACACCTTC. Translating gives CASSETDRGLGYTF.

The chain joins TRBV28 to TRBJ2-7; D is uncertain. With 6 bases removed from V and 0 bases from J, the gap between germline ends came to 18 bases. Germline V gene lookup returns CDR1 MDHEN and CDR2 SYDVKM. The CDR3 spans 16 residues. For the CDR3, the DNA is TGTGCCAGCAGACAACCGAGGCAATTAAGCTCCTACGAGCAGTACTTC. This encodes CASRQPRQLSSYEQYF.

The rearrangement uses TRBV5-4 and TRBJ2-1, with 10 nucleotides matching TRBD2. CDR3 size: 15 residues. Per germline, CDR1 SGHNT and CDR2 YYREEE (reference sequence). V shed 4 bases, J shed 6 bases, and the junction held 7 bases outside the gene matches. CDR3 nucleotides: TGTGCCAGCAGCAACACCGGGACTAGCGCCAATGAGCAGTTCTTC. It yields the protein CASSNTGTSANEQFF.